The table lists the clone carrying this T cell receptor beta chain with a few counts. Its specificity is unknown. The TCR beta cDNA libraries contained unique molecular identifiers. The authors obtained roughly 0.5 million cDNA molecules from roughly 1 to 10 million T cells. TCRdb processed the PCR reads anew with MiXCR; each CDR3 protein has one entry. The repertoire consists of roughly 800,000 distinct CDR3 sequences, with approximately 50% occurring once and the leading ten covering approximately 4.4%. The CDR3 totals 14 residues. Germline V gene lookup returns CDR1 SGHRS and CDR2 YFSETQ. V lost 3 bases to trimming and J lost 5 bases, with 15 bases between them. This entry is derived from a study of post-analysis software for immune sequencing data. The overall study: Relapsing-remitting, secondary progressive and progressive-relapsing forms of multiple sclerosis all featured among disease courses. Findings and caveats of the study: Same-batch preparations were strongly co-clustered by F measure. The study found TRBV5-6, TRBV5-1 and TRBV20-1 among a handful of TRBV segments more frequent in patients than controls. Controls showed significantly higher normalized Chao1 diversity than did multiple sclerosis patients.

The receptor comes from a girl between 5 and 17 years old with multiple sclerosis. V gene TRBV5-1 combines with J gene TRBJ2-7, with unresolved D. The sample consisted of blood. The CDR3 reads CASSSHLVTDEQYF. CDR3 nucleotide sequence: TGCGCCAGCAGCTCCCACTTGGTCACCGACGAGCAGTACTTC.